The sequence of this TCR beta chain was determined in a study of regulatory T cells in long-lasting Graves disease. Libraries of TCR beta came from iRepertoire HTBI primers plus Arm-PCR of CDR3 regions. One entry per CDR3 protein results from TCRdb running MiXCR on the multiplex PCR reads. The sample lists 350,000 to 500,000 distinct CDR3 sequences; 15% to 20% were seen once. The CDR3 loop spans 16 amino acids. Germline V gene data show CDR1 as SGHTA and CDR2 as FQGTGA. The V gene lost 4 bases and the J gene lost 1 base, with 13 bases spanning the gap. Described time point: newly diagnosed GD, antithyroid drugs for less than 3 months. RNA extracted from PBMCs served as the sequencing template. American Thyroid Association guidelines defined Graves' disease diagnosis. This same sample was also taken into another study, of T cells in Graves' hyperthyroidism and ophthalmopathy. As reported in that work: An initial round of RT-PCR targeting the TCR CDR3 relied on the HTBI primer set. Researchers found most expanded thyroid clonotypes above 0.001 in blood as well.

The receptor comes from a woman aged 30 to 39 with Graves disease. Sequencing used peripheral blood mononuclear cells (PBMCs), obtained at new diagnosis, from a patient treated with antithyroid drugs. The chain couples TRBV7-3 to TRBJ2-2; D may correspond to TRBD1 or TRBD2 (5 bases each). CDR3 amino acids: CASSSQGTRNTGELFF. Written as DNA, the CDR3 is TGTGCCAGCAGCTCGCAAGGGACCAGGAACACCGGGGAGCTGTTTTTT.